The source of this T cell receptor (beta chain) is a study of pediatric ulcerative colitis. Study conclusions and caveats: Compared with controls, ulcerative colitis showed greater blood-rectum clone sharing. Clonal expansions reduced rectal repertoire diversity in acute severe colitis.

During colonoscopy, one to two rectal pinch biopsies were collected. Concerning this clone itself: Its antigen is as yet unknown.

Trimming stripped 2 bases from V and 7 bases from J, with 13 bases between. The CDR3 sequence is 14 residues long. The germline V gene encodes CDR1 SGHRS and CDR2 YFSETQ. TCRdb keeps only in-frame clones here, not all; method: immunoSEQ multiplex PCR. The table has tens of thousands of clones, roughly 70% seen once. The sequenced sample was gut tissue. The gene calls are TRBV5-1 and TRBJ2-1; a weak D match, TRBD1 (6 bases). The receptor comes from a boy between 10 and 17 years old with severe ulcerative colitis. In DNA form, the CDR3 reads TGCGCCAGCAGCTTCTCGCAGGGGCAGAATGAGCAGTTCTTC. Protein product: CASSFSQGQNEQFF.